The 4 T cell receptor beta chains presented below share a single source sample, sequenced in a study of cytomegalovirus exposure and HLA in healthy donors. A multiplex PCR was run with 60 Vbeta primers and 13 Jbeta primers. Sequencing was performed with immunoSEQ multiplex PCR; in TCRdb, only in-frame clones are kept and a portion is missing. The sample has hundreds of thousands of clones, 65% to 80% seen once; the top ten hold approximately 0.22%. The sample comprised PBMCs. The receptors here all came from a girl aged 2 to 9 in good health and CMV-seronegative.

CDR3 coding DNA: TGTGCCAGCTCACCGGTACCGGACAGTAACTATGGCTACACCTTC. Translation: CASSPVPDSNYGYTF. The chain carries TRBV18 and TRBJ1-2; D might be TRBD1 (6 bases). CDR3 length: 15 amino acids. Trimming pared 3 bases from V and 1 base from J, leaving 12 bases between. Germline assignment: CDR1 KGHSH and CDR2 LQKENI.

The chain joins TRBV5-1 to TRBJ1-6, with D possibly TRBD1 on 5 matching bases. Trimming took 0 bases from V and 5 from J, leaving 18 bases between them. CDR3 length: 18 amino acids. Per germline, CDR1 SGHRS and CDR2 YFSETQ. The chain's CDR3 is CASSLGIDSHSDNSPLHF. CDR3 nucleotide sequence: TGCGCCAGCAGCTTGGGTATTGACAGTCATTCCGATAATTCACCCCTCCACTTT.

The CDR3 sequence: CASSLTGVGYGYTF. In nucleotides, the CDR3 is TGTGCCAGCAGTCTTACAGGGGTGGGCTATGGCTACACCTTC. V gene TRBV27 combines with J gene TRBJ1-2; the match to TRBD1 covers 7 bases. The CDR3 extends over 14 amino acids. V lost 5 bases and J lost 4; bases outside the gene matches: 7. Germline CDR1 and CDR2: MNHEY and SMNVEV (reference sequence).

Turning to this clone: The junction differs from germline at one of its ends, possibly a read error. V gene TRBV2 combines with J gene TRBJ2-3; TRBD2 matches 8 bases. Per germline, CDR1 SNHLY and CDR2 FYNNEI. This CDR3 is 12 amino acids long. As DNA, the CDR3 is TGTGCCAGCAGTATAGAACTAGCGGCCCCGAATTTT. Translation gives CASSIELAAPNF.